The 11 T cell receptor beta chains listed next were all sequenced from one sample in a study of T cell changes during pregnancy in multiple sclerosis. Here immunoSEQ multiplex PCR was the method, and the copy in TCRdb shows in-frame clones only, minus some. The data hold under 50,000 clones, with 92% observed a single time. The sample was CD8+ T cells from peripheral blood mononuclear cells, taken in the third trimester of pregnancy. Receptors were obtained from a female donor with multiple sclerosis, enrolled in a pregnancy study.

The chain links TRBV4-2 to TRBJ2-7; 15 bases line up with TRBD2. J gave up 3 bases and V 4 bases, and 7 bases lay outside the gene matches. CDR1 is LGHNA and CDR2 is YNFKEQ in the germline V gene. The CDR3 is 17 amino acids. CDR3 residues: CASSLGLAGGTVYEQYF. The CDR3 DNA follows: TGTGCCAGCAGCCTGGGACTAGCGGGAGGAACAGTCTACGAGCAGTACTTC.

This clone was detected once. This sample also contains other DNA sequences that code for the same CDR3. J is TRBJ2-7 and V is TRBV4-3; tentative D call: TRBD2 (5 bases). V shed 0 bases and J shed 4 bases, with 7 bases lying between them. The CDR3 has 13 residues. Germline CDR1 LGHNA, CDR2 YSLEER. The CDR3 nucleotides read TGCGCCAGCAGCCAAGATCGGGGATACGAGCAGTACTTC. Translated, it gives CASSQDRGYEQYF.

This chain links TRBV29-1 with TRBJ2-3; the match to TRBD1 covers 8 bases. The CDR3 contains 16 residues. Germline values: CDR1 SQVTM, CDR2 ANQGSEA. The ends lost 1 base at V and 4 bases at J; junction bases unmatched: 10. The CDR3 is CSVEVLGDRISDTQYF. CDR3 bases: TGCAGCGTTGAAGTCCTTGGGGACAGGATATCAGATACGCAGTATTTT.

This chain connects TRBV21-1 to TRBJ2-1; the table's D call TRBD2 went unverified against the DNA. TRBV21-1 is marked as a pseudogene. The length of the CDR3 is 18 residues. The CDR3 region is CASSPSRAGGPPYNEQFF. Written as DNA, the CDR3 is TGTGCCAGCAGCCCTAGTCGAGCGGGAGGGCCCCCCTACAATGAGCAGTTCTTC.

The chain combines TRBV5-4 with TRBJ2-2; D gene uncertain. CDR1 is SGHNT, CDR2 YYREEE, per germline (reference sequence). This CDR3 is 16 amino acids long. V lost 5 bases to trimming and J lost 5 bases, with 19 bases between them. DNA for the CDR3: TGTGCCAGCAGTACGCTCTCCGCGTTCCCTACCGGGGAGCTGTTTTTT. Translating it yields CASSTLSAFPTGELFF.

The V and J genes are TRBV7-2 and TRBJ1-1; perhaps TRBD1 as D (5 bases). V lost 5 bases to trimming and J lost 3 bases, with 7 bases between them. The CDR3 contains 12 residues. Germline V gene data show CDR1 as SGHTA and CDR2 as FQGNSA. CDR3 sequence reads: CASSGGYTEAFF. The DNA of the CDR3 is TGTGCCAGCAGCGGGGGGTACACTGAAGCTTTCTTT.

The V call is TRBV6-4, the J call TRBJ2-3; 8 bases fit TRBD1. This CDR3 is 14 amino acids long. V dropped 5 bases and J dropped 1; count of bases not matched to a gene: 2. Germline V gene lookup returns CDR1 MRHNA and CDR2 SNTAGT. CDR3 amino acids: CASSPTGGTDTQYF. CDR3 sequence (DNA): TGTGCCAGCAGTCCGACAGGGGGCACAGATACGCAGTATTTT.

This clone was seen a handful of times. This rearrangement joins TRBV9 to TRBJ1-4; a possible D gene is TRBD1 (5 bases). The CDR3 covers 14 residues. The germline V gene has CDR1 SGDLS and CDR2 YYNGEE. Trimming left V 0 bases short and J 5 bases short, with 8 bases between. CDR3 DNA sequence: TGTGCCAGCAGCGTAGGTGGGGGGAATGAAAAACTGTTTTTT. Encoded protein: CASSVGGGNEKLFF. Based on the CDR3 plus reference TRBV9 and TRBJ1-4, the full variable domain is DSGVTQTPKHLITATGQRVTLRCSPRSGDLSVYWYQQSLDQGLQFLIQYYNGEERAKGNILERFSAQQFPDLHSELNLSSLELGDSALYFCASSVGGGNEKLFFGSGTQLSVL.

The chain employs TRBV6-5 and TRBJ2-7; the D gene is possibly TRBD2 (5 bases). V was trimmed by 5 bases and J by 3 bases, leaving 11 bases between them. The CDR3 contains 13 residues. Germline values: CDR1 MNHEY, CDR2 SVGAGI. The CDR3 nucleotides are TGTGCCAGCAGTCCTTCCGGGGACTACGAGCAGTACTTC. Translation: CASSPSGDYEQYF.

The chain uses TRBV11-3 and TRBJ2-7; D not certain. The CDR3 is 15 residues long. V lost 1 base to trimming and J lost 0 bases, with 10 bases between them. Germline assignment: CDR1 SGHNT and CDR2 YENEEA. The CDR3 here is CASSLGSSISYEQYF. CDR3 nucleotides: TGTGCCAGCAGCTTAGGTAGCTCCATCTCCTACGAGCAGTACTTC.

The V gene is TRBV4-3, the J gene TRBJ2-1; TRBD2 matches at 16 bases. Trimming took 0 bases from V and 10 from J; bases not matched to a gene: 6. Germline assignment: CDR1 LGHNA and CDR2 YSLEER. There are 17 residues in the CDR3. The CDR3 sequence is CASSQEGLAGGPREQFF. CDR3 DNA: TGCGCCAGCAGCCAAGAGGGACTAGCGGGAGGGCCACGAGAGCAGTTCTTC.